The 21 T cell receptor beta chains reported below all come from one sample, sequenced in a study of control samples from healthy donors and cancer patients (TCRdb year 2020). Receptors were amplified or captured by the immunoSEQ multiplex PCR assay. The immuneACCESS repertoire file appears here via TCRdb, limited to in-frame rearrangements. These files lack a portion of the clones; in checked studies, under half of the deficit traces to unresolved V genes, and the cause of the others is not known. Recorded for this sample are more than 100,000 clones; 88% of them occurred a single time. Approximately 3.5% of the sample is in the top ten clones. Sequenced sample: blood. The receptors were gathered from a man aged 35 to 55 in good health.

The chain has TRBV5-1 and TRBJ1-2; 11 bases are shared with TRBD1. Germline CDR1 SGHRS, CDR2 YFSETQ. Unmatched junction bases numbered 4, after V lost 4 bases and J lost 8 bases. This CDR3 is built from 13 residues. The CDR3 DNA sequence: TGCGCCAGCAGCCAGCGGACAGGGGGCGGCTACACCTTC. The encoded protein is CASSQRTGGGYTF.

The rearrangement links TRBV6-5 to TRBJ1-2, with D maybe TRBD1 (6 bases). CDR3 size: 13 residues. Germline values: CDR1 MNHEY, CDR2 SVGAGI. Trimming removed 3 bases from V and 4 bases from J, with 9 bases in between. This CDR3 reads CASSYQGGYGYTF. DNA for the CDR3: TGTGCCAGCAGTTATCAAGGGGGCTATGGCTACACCTTC.

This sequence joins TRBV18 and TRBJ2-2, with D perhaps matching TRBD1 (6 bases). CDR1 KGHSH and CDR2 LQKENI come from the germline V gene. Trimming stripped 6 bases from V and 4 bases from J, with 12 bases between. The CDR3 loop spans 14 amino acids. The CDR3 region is CASSHRALTGELFF. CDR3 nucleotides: TGTGCCAGCTCTCACAGGGCACTCACCGGGGAGCTGTTTTTT.

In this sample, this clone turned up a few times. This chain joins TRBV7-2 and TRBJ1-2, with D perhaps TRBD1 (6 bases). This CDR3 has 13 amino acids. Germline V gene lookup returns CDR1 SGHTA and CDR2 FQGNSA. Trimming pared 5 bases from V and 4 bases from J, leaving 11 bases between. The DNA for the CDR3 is TGTGCCAGCAGCCCTCAGGACAGCTATGGCTACACCTTC. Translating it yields CASSPQDSYGYTF.

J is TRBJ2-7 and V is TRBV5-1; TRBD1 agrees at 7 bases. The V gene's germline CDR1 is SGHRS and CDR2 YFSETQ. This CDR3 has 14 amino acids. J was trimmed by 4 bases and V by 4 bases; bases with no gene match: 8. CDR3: CASSTGDSEYEQYF. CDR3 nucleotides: TGCGCCAGCAGCACAGGGGACAGTGAATACGAGCAGTACTTC.

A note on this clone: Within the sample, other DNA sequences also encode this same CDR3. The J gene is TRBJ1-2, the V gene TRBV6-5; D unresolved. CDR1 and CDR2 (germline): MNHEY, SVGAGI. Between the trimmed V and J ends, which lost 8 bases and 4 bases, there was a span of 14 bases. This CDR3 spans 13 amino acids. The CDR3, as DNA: TGTGCCAGCCAAAGTCCTCCCTTCTATGGCTACACCTTC. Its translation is CASQSPPFYGYTF.

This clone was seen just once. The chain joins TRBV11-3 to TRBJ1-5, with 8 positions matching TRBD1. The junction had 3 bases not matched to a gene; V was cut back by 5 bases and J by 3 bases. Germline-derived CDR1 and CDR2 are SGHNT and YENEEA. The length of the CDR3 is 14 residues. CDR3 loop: CASSRDRFNQPQHF. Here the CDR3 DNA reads TGTGCCAGCAGCCGGGACAGGTTCAATCAGCCCCAGCATTTT.

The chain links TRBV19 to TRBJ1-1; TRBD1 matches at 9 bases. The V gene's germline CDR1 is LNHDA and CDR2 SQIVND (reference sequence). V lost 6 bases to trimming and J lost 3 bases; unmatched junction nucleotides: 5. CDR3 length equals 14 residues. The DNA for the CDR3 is TGTGCCAGTAGCCACAGGGGGCTGGACACTGAAGCTTTCTTT. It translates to CASSHRGLDTEAFF.

CDR3 sequence (DNA): TGTGCCAGCAGTGAAGTAGGGACAGCCACAGATACGCAGTATTTT. This encodes CASSEVGTATDTQYF. The rearrangement links TRBV2 to TRBJ2-3; 7 positions agree with TRBD1. The CDR3 runs 15 residues. The V gene end was trimmed by 1 base and the J gene end by 2 bases; junction bases not matched to a gene: 3. Germline V gene data show CDR1 as SNHLY and CDR2 as FYNNEI.

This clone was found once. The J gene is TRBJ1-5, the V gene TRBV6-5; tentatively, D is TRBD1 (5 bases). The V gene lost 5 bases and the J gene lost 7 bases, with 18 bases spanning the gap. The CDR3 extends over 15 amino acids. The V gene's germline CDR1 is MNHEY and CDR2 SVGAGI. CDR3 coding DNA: TGTGCCAGCAGTACACCCCAGGGTGTGGGCCAGCCCCAGCATTTT. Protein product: CASSTPQGVGQPQHF.

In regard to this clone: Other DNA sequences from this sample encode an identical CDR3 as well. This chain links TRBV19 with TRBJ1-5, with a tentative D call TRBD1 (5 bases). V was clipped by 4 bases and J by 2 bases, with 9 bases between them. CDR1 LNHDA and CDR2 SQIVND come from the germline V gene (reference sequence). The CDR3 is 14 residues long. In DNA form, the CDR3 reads TGTGCCAGTAGTAGTAGAGGGGGCAATCAGCCCCAGCATTTT. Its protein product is CASSSRGGNQPQHF.

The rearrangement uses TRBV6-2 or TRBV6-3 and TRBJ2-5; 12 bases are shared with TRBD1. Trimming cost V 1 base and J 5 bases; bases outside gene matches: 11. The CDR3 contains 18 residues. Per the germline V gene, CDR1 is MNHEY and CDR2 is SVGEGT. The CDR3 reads CASSYFKKGTGGDETQYF. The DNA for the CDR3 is TGTGCCAGCAGTTACTTCAAGAAAGGGACAGGGGGCGATGAGACCCAGTACTTC.

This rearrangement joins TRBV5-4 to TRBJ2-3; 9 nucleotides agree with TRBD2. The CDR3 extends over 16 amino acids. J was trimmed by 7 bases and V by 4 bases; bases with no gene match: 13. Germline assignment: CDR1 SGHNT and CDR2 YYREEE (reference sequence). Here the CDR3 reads CASSLHDGGGANTQYF. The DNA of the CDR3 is TGTGCCAGCAGCCTACACGATGGCGGGGGGGCAAATACGCAGTATTTT.

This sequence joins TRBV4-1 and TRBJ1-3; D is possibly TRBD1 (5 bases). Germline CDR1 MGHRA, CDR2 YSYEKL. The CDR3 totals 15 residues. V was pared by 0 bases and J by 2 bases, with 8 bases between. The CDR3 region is CASSQDGGAGNTIYF. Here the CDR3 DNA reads TGCGCCAGCAGCCAAGATGGGGGTGCTGGAAACACCATATATTTT.

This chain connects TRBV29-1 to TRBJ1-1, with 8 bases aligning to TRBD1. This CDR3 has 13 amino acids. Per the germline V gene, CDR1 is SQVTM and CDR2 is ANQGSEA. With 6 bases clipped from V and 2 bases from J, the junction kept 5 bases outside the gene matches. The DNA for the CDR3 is TGCAGCGTCCATGGACAGGGAAACACTGAAGCTTTCTTT. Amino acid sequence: CSVHGQGNTEAFF.

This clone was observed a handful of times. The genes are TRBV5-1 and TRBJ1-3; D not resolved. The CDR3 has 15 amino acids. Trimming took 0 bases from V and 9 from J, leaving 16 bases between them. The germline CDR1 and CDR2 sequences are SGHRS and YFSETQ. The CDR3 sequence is CASSLEGLWMGTIYF. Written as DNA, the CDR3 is TGCGCCAGCAGCTTGGAAGGACTGTGGATGGGCACCATATATTTT. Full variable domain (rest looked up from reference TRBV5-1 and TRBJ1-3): KAGVTQTPRYLIKTRGQQVTLSCSPISGHRSVSWYQQTPGQGLQFLFEYFSETQRNKGNFPGRFSGRQFSNSRSEMNVSTLELGDSALYLCASSLEGLWMGTIYFGEGSWLTVV.

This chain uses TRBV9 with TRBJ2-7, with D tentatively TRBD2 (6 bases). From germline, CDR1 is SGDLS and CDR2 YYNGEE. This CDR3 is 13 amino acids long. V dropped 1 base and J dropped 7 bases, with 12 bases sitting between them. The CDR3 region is CASSVKGAGEQYF. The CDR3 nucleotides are TGTGCCAGCAGCGTAAAAGGGGCGGGGGAGCAGTACTTC. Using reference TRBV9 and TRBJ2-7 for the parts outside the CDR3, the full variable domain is DSGVTQTPKHLITATGQRVTLRCSPRSGDLSVYWYQQSLDQGLQFLIQYYNGEERAKGNILERFSAQQFPDLHSELNLSSLELGDSALYFCASSVKGAGEQYFGPGTRLTVT.

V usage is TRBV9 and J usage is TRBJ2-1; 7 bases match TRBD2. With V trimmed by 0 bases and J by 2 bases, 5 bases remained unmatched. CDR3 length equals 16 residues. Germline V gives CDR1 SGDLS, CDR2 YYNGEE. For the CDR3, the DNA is TGTGCCAGCAGCGTAGGGCTTGGGGGGGCCTACAATGAGCAGTTCTTC. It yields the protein CASSVGLGGAYNEQFF.

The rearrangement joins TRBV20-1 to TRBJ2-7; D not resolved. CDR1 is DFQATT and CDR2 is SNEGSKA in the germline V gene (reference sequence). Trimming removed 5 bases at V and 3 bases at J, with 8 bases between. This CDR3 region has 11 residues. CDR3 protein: CSAGANYEQYF. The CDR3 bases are TGCAGTGCTGGAGCAAACTACGAGCAGTACTTC.

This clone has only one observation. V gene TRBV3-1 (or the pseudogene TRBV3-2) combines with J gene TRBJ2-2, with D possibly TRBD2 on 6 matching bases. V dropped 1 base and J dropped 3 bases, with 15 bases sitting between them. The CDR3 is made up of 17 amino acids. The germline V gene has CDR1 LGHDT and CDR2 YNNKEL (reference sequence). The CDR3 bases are TGTGCCAGCAGCCAAGGTCGGGTGGGGACTCACACCGGGGAGCTGTTTTTT. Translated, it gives CASSQGRVGTHTGELFF.

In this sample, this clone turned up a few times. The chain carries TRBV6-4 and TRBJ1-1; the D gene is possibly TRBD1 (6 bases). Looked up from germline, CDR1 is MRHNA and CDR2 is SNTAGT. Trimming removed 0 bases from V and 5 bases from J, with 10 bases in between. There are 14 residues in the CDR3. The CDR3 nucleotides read TGTGCCAGCAGTGACTCGAGTAGGGGGACTGAAGCTTTCTTT. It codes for CASSDSSRGTEAFF.